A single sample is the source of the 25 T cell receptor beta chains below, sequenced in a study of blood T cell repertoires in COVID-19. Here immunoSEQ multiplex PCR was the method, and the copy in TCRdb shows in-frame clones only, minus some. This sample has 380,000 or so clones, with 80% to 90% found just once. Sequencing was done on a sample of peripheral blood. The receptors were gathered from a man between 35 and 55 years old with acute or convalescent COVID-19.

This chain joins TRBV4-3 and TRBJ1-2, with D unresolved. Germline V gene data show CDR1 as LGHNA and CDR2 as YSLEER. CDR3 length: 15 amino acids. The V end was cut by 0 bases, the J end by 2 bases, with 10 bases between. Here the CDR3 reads CASSQDIGGNYGYTF. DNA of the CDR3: TGCGCCAGCAGCCAAGATATCGGAGGGAACTATGGCTACACCTTC.

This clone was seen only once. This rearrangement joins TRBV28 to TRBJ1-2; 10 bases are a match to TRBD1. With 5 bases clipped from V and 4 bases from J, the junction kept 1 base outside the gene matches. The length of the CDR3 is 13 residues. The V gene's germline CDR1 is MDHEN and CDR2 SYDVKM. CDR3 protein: CASSGTGAYGYTF. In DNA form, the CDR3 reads TGTGCCAGCAGTGGGACAGGGGCCTATGGCTACACCTTC.

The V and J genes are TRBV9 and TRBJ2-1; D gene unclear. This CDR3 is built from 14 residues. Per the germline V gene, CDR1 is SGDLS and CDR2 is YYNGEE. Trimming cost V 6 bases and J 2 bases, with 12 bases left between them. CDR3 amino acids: CASNLGYPYNEQFF. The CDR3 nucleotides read TGTGCCAGCAACCTCGGGTACCCCTACAATGAGCAGTTCTTC. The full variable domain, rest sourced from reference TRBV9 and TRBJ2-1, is DSGVTQTPKHLITATGQRVTLRCSPRSGDLSVYWYQQSLDQGLQFLIQYYNGEERAKGNILERFSAQQFPDLHSELNLSSLELGDSALYFCASNLGYPYNEQFFGPGTRLTVL.

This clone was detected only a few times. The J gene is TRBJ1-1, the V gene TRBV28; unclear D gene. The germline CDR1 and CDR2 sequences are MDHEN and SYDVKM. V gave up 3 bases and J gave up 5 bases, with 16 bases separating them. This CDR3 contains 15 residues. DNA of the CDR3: TGTGCCAGCAGTTTTATTTACGAGGAGAGGACTGAAGCTTTCTTT. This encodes CASSFIYEERTEAFF.

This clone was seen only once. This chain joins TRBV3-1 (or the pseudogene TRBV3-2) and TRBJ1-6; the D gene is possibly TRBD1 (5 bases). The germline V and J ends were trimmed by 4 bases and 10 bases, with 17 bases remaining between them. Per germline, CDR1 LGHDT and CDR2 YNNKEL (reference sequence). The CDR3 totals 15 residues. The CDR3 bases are TGTGCCAGCAGCCTGCGTTGGGGGAGCGGGTCACCCCTCCACTTT. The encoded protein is CASSLRWGSGSPLHF.

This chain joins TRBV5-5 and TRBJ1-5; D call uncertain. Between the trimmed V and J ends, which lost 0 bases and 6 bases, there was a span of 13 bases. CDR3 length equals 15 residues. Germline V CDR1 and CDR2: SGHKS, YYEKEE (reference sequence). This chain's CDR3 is CASSLASGIGQPQHF. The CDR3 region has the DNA TGTGCCAGCAGCTTGGCCTCAGGAATAGGTCAGCCCCAGCATTTT.

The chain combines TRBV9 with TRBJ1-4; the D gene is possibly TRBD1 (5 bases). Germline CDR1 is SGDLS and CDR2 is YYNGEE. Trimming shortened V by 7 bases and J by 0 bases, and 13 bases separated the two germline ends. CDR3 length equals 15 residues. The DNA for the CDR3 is TGTGCCAGCGGGGGAGGACAAGCAACTAATGAAAAACTGTTTTTT. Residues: CASGGGQATNEKLFF.

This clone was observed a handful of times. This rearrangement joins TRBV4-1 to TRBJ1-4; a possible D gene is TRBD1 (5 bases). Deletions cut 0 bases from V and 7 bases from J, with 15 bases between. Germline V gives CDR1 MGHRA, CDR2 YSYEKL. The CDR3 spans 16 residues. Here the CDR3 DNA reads TGCGCCAGCAGCCAAGACGGGGCATGGGGGGGTGAAAAACTGTTTTTT. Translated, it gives CASSQDGAWGGEKLFF.

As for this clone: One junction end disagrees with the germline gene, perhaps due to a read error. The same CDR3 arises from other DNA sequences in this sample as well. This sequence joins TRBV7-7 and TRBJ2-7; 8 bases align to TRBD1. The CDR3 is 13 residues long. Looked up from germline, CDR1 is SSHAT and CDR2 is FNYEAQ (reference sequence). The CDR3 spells CASSLGQGGEQYF. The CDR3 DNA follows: TGTGCTAGCAGCTTAGGACAGGGAGGCGAGCAGTACTTT.

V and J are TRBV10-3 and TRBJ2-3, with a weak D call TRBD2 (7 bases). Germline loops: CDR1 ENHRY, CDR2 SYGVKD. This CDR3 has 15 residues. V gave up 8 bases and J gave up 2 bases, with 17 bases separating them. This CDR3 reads CAIGGKGGDTDTQYF. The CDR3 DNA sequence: TGTGCCATCGGGGGTAAGGGGGGGGACACAGATACGCAGTATTTT.

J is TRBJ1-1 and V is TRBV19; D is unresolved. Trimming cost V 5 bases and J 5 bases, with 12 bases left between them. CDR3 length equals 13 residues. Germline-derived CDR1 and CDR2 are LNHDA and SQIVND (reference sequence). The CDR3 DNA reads TGTGCCAGTAGTCCCTGGGAGTTAACTGAAGCTTTCTTT. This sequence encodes CASSPWELTEAFF.

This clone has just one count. CDR3 DNA: TGTGCCAGCAGCTCGCAGACAGGGGACACTGAAGCTTTCTTT. Encoded protein: CASSSQTGDTEAFF. V usage is TRBV7-9 and J usage is TRBJ1-1, with 8 bases lining up with TRBD1. V trimming: 4 bases; J trimming: 3 bases; junction bases outside the gene matches: 4. Germline V CDR1 and CDR2: SEHNR, FQNEAQ (reference sequence). The CDR3 has 14 residues.

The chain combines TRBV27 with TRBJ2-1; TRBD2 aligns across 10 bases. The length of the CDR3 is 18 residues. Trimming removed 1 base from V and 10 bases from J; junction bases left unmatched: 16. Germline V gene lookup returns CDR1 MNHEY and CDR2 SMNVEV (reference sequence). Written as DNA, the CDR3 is TGTGCCAGCAGTTTATTTAGGGGAGCGGGGGGGCCTAAGAAGGAGCAGTTCTTC. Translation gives CASSLFRGAGGPKKEQFF.

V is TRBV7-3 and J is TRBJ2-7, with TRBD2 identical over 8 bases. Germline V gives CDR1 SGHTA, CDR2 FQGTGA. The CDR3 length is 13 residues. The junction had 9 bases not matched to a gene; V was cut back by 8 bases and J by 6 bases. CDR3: CASSAGGNSEQYF. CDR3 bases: TGTGCCAGCTCGGCGGGGGGTAACTCCGAGCAGTACTTC.

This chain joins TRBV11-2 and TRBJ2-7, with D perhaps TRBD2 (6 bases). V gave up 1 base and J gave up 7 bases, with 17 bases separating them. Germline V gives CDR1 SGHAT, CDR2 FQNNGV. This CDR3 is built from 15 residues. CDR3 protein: CASSLGAGLGGEQYF. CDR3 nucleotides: TGTGCCAGCAGCTTAGGAGCGGGCCTTGGGGGGGAGCAGTACTTC.

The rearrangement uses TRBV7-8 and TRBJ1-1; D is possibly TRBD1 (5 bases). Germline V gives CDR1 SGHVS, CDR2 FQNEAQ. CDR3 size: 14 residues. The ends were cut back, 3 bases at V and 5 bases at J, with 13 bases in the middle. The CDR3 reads CASSFQGPRTEAFF. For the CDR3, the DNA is TGTGCCAGCAGCTTTCAGGGCCCCAGAACTGAAGCTTTCTTT.

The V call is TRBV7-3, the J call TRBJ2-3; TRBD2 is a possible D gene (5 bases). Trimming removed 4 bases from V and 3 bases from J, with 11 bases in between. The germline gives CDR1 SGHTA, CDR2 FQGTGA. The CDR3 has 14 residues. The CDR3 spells CASSSGLSTDTQYF. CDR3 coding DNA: TGTGCCAGCAGCTCTGGACTCTCGACAGATACGCAGTATTTT.

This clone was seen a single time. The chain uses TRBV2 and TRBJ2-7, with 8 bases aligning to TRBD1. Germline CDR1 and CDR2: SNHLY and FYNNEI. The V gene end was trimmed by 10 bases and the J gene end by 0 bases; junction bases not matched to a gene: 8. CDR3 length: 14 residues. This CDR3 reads CATETGANSYEQYF. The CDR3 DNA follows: TGTGCCACCGAGACAGGGGCCAACTCCTACGAGCAGTACTTC.

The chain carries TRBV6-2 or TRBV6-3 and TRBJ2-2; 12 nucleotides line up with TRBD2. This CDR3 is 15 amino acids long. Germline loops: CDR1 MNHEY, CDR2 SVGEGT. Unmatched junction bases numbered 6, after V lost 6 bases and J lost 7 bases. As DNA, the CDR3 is TGTGCCAGCAGCAGGACTAGCGGGACTTTCGGGGAGCTGTTTTTT. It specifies CASSRTSGTFGELFF.

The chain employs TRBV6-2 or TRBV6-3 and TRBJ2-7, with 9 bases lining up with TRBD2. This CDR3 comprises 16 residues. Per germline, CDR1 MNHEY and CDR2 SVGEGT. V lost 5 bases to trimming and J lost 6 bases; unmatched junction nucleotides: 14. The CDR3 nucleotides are TGTGCCAGCAGTAAGGGACTAGCCATCGGTATACCCGAGCAGTACTTC. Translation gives CASSKGLAIGIPEQYF.

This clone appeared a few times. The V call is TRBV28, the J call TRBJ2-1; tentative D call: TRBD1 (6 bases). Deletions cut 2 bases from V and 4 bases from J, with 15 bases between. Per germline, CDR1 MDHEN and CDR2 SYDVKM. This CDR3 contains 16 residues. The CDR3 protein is CASSLMGTRLYNEQFF. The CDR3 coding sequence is TGTGCCAGCAGTTTAATGGGGACAAGACTTTACAATGAGCAGTTCTTC. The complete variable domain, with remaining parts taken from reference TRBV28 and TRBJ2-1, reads DVKVTQSSRYLVKRTGEKVFLECVQDMDHENMFWYRQDPGLGLRLIYFSYDVKMKEKGDIPEGYSVSREKKERFSLILESASTNQTSMYLCASSLMGTRLYNEQFFGPGTRLTVL.

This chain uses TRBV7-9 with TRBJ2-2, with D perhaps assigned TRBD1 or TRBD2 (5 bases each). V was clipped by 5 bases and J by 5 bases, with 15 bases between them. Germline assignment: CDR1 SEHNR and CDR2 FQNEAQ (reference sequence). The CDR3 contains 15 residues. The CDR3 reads CASSRDGLFTGELFF. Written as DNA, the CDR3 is TGTGCCAGCAGCAGGGACGGACTCTTTACCGGGGAGCTGTTTTTT. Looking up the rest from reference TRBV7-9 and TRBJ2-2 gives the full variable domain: DTGVSQNPRHKITKRGQNVTFRCDPISEHNRLYWYRQTLGQGPEFLTYFQNEAQLEKSRLLSDRFSAERPKGSFSTLEIQRTEQGDSAMYLCASSRDGLFTGELFFGEGSRLTVL.

DNA for the CDR3: TGTGCCAGCAAAGGACTAGCGGGAGATTTAGAGCAGTTCTTC. This translates into CASKGLAGDLEQFF. The chain is built from TRBV7-9 and TRBJ2-1, with TRBD2 identical over 13 bases. The CDR3 is made up of 14 amino acids. Germline-derived CDR1 and CDR2 are SEHNR and FQNEAQ (reference sequence). Losses at the gene ends were 7 bases for V and 10 bases for J; bases not matched to a gene: 7.

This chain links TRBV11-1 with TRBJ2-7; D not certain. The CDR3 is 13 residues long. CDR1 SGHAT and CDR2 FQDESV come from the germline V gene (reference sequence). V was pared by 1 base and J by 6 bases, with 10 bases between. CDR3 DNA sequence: TGTGCCAGCAGCTTAGTGTTCAACGGCGAGCAGTACTTC. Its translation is CASSLVFNGEQYF.

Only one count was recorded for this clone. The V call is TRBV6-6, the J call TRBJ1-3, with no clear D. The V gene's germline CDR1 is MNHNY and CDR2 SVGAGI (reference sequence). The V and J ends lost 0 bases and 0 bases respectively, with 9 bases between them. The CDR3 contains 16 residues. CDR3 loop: CASSYSGVSSGNTIYF. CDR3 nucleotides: TGTGCCAGCAGTTACTCGGGCGTTTCCTCTGGAAACACCATATATTTT.